This T cell receptor beta chain originates from a study of T-cell reconstitution after alpha-beta-depleted transplantation in children. V was shortened by 7 bases and J by 5 bases, with 16 bases between the two germline ends. The CDR3 runs to 15 residues. CDR1 and CDR2 from the germline V gene are SGHKS and YYEKEE (reference sequence). Library preparation (for TCRbeta) was performed with unique molecular identifiers. Using its own MiXCR run on the PCR reads, TCRdb lists one record per CDR3 protein. This sample has 600,000 to 700,000 distinct CDR3 sequences; roughly 17% occur once, and the top ten carry under 1.2%. This clonotype was observed at least ten times.

The clonotype was recovered from a human donor who donated a stem cell graft to a child with acute myeloid leukemia. This chain joins TRBV5-5 and TRBJ1-6; D is ambiguous. Sequences were derived from PBMCs from the stem cell graft donor, sampled from the stem cell graft. CDR3 sequence: CASPLLRRDNSPLHF. In DNA, the CDR3 is TGTGCCAGCCCTCTCCTTCGAAGAGATAATTCACCCCTCCACTTT.